A selection of T cell receptor beta chains follows, all from one sample in a study of shared clonotypes between healthy human individuals. Profiled with immunoSEQ multiplex PCR; TCRdb holds only in-frame clones, not every one. Of about 600,000 clones in the sample, roughly 72% are singletons; the top ten hold 12%. The source material was PBMCs. These TCRs come from a woman between 35 and 50 years old in good health. Some clones in this sample may be carry-over from other donors' samples. CDR3s include the opening cysteine and the closing phenylalanine or tryptophan. The order of the fields is V gene, D gene, J gene, clone size, CDR3 DNA, CDR3 protein. The D gene is left open where the match is weak. Only part of the rows carry a size: once, few, many, or a class if the clone is expanded.

>TRBV7-2|-|TRBJ1-2|-
TGTGCCAGCAGCTTACCGGTTCCTAACTATGGCTACACCTTC
CASSLPVPNYGYTF
>TRBV10-3|-|TRBJ2-7|few
TGTGCCATCAGGGACTTAGACAGGCCTTGGGAGCAGTACTTC
CAIRDLDRPWEQYF
>TRBV10-3|TRBD1|TRBJ1-5|many
TGTGCCATCGGCCAGGGGGATCAGCCCCAGCATTTT
CAIGQGDQPQHF
>TRBV15|TRBD2|TRBJ2-7|-
TGTGCCACAATTTTACTAGCGGGAACCTACGAGCAGTACTTC
CATILLAGTYEQYF
>TRBV2|TRBD1|TRBJ2-7|-
TGTGCCAGCAGATCCGGGACAGGAACCTACGAGCAGTACTTC
CASRSGTGTYEQYF
>TRBV11-2|TRBD2|TRBJ2-3|-
TGTGCCAGCAGCTTAGGGGGAGGGAGCACAGATACGCAGTATTTT
CASSLGGGSTDTQYF
>TRBV18|TRBD1|TRBJ1-5|-
TGTGCCAGCTCACCACCGGACAGGGAGTATCAGCCCCAGCATTTT
CASSPPDREYQPQHF
>TRBV5-1|-|TRBJ2-2|-
TGCGCCAGCAGCTTGGCGGGGAACACCGGGGAGCTGTTTTTT
CASSLAGNTGELFF
>TRBV5-1|-|TRBJ2-5|-
TGCGCCAGCAGGATGGAGCAAGAGACCCAGTACTTC
CASRMEQETQYF
>TRBV18|TRBD1|TRBJ1-1|-
TGTGCCAGCTCACCGGACAGGCAGAACACTGAAGCTTTCTTT
CASSPDRQNTEAFF
>TRBV7-9|-|TRBJ2-7|-
TGTGCCAGCAGCCCCTGGGGGGCCCGGGGCTACGAGCAGTACTTC
CASSPWGARGYEQYF
>TRBV18|-|TRBJ1-2|once
TGTGCCAGCTCACCATCTCGAGGGGGAAGTTTGGATGGCTACACCTTC
CASSPSRGGSLDGYTF
>TRBV5-5|-|TRBJ2-5|once
TGTGCCAGCAGCCCGGTTCTGGAGACCCAGTACTTC
CASSPVLETQYF
>TRBV29-1|-|TRBJ1-1|few
TGCAGCGTTGAAGACGGGGGGGACACTGAAGCTTTCTTT
CSVEDGGDTEAFF
>TRBV27|TRBD1|TRBJ1-2|-
TGTGCCAGCAGTCCATCACAGGGGTTATCGGGCTACACCTTC
CASSPSQGLSGYTF
>TRBV2|TRBD2|TRBJ2-7|-
TGTGCCACAGCGGGAGATGGCTACGAGCAGTACTTC
CATAGDGYEQYF
>TRBV7-8|-|TRBJ1-5|-
TGTGCCAGCAGCCCAAGCGGTGGGGGGAGCAATCAGCCCCAGCATTTT
CASSPSGGGSNQPQHF
>TRBV28|TRBD1|TRBJ2-2|-
TGTGCCAGCAGTTTCCAGACAGGGCGGATGAGGGACACCGGGGAGCTGTTTTTT
CASSFQTGRMRDTGELFF
>TRBV28|-|TRBJ2-7|-
TGTGCCAGCAGTTCTCAGGGGACCCACGAGCAGTACTTC
CASSSQGTHEQYF
>TRBV5-6|TRBD2|TRBJ2-1|-
TGTGCCAGCCACAGGGAGCGGGGGGCCTGGAATGAGCAGTTCTTC
CASHRERGAWNEQFF
>TRBV4-1|-|TRBJ1-1|few
TGCGCCAGCAGCAGGTGGGGCGACAGGCTGAACACTGAAGCTTTCTTT
CASSRWGDRLNTEAFF
>TRBV12-2|-|TRBJ2-3|-
TGTGCAAGTCGCACCACTCCGGACATAGCAGGGGGCGCAGATACGCAGTATTTT
CASRTTPDIAGGADTQYF
>TRBV27|-|TRBJ2-7|-
TGTGCCAGCAGCTACGGGCAGAGGAACTACGAGCAGTACTTC
CASSYGQRNYEQYF
>TRBV9|-|TRBJ2-1|-
TGTGCCAGCAGCGTAGTAGGTCGGGCCAATGAGCAGTTCTTC
CASSVVGRANEQFF
>TRBV28|-|TRBJ2-1|once
TGTGCCAGCAGTTTATCGGGGGAACGAAAGCAGTTCTTC
CASSLSGERKQFF
>TRBV28|-|TRBJ1-5|-
TGTGCCAGCACCCCGGGCGGCCCCGCTAATCAGCCCCAGCATTTT
CASTPGGPANQPQHF
>TRBV18|TRBD2|TRBJ2-1|once
TGTGCCAGCTCACCAGTCGGACTAGCGGTTTACAATGAGCAGTTCTTC
CASSPVGLAVYNEQFF
>TRBV7-6|TRBD2|TRBJ2-1|-
TGTGCCAGCAGCTTCGGGACTAGCGCCTACAATGAGCAGTTCTTC
CASSFGTSAYNEQFF
>TRBV7-6|-|TRBJ2-5|-
TGTGCCAGCAGACCAAACCTAGCGTCCCTGGGCGAGACCCAGTACTTC
CASRPNLASLGETQYF
>TRBV27|TRBD1|TRBJ1-2|-
TGTGCCAGCAGCCAGACAGGGTCGAGCTACACCTTC
CASSQTGSSYTF
>TRBV5-1|TRBD1|TRBJ2-7|-
TGCGCCAGCAGCGACACAGGGGGCACAGGCGAGCAGTACTTC
CASSDTGGTGEQYF
>TRBV28|-|TRBJ2-7|-
TGTGCCAGCAGCTTTCTCCCGGGGCGACGCGAGCAGTACTTC
CASSFLPGRREQYF
>TRBV28|-|TRBJ1-5|-
TGTGCCAGCAGCAACAACCCGCCGAACCAGCCCCAGCATTTT
CASSNNPPNQPQHF
>TRBV7-2|TRBD1|TRBJ2-7|once
TGTGCCAGCAGCTTTAGGGGGGACAGGGGCGAGCAGTACTTC
CASSFRGDRGEQYF
>TRBV5-1|-|TRBJ2-2|-
TGCGCCAGCAGCTTGGGAGTGGGTAGGAACACCGGGGAGCTGTTTTTT
CASSLGVGRNTGELFF
>TRBV20-1|-|TRBJ1-2|-
TGCAGTGCTAATTCTAACTATGGCTACACCTTC
CSANSNYGYTF
>TRBV2|-|TRBJ1-3|-
TGTGCCAGCAATAGGGGGTCCCCAAGCTCTGGAAACACCATATATTTT
CASNRGSPSSGNTIYF